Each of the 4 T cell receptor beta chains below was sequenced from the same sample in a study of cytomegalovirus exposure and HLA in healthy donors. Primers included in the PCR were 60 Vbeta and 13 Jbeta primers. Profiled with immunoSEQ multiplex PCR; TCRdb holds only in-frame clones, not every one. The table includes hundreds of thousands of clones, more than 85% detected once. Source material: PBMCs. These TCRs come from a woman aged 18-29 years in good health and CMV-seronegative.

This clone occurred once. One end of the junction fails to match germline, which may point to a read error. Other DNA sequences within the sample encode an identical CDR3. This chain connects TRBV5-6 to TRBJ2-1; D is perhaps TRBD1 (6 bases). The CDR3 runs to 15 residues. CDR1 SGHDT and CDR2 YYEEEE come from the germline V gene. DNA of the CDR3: TGCGCCAGCAGCTGGGACCAGGGGTACTACAATGAGCAGTTCTTC. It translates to CASSWDQGYYNEQFF.

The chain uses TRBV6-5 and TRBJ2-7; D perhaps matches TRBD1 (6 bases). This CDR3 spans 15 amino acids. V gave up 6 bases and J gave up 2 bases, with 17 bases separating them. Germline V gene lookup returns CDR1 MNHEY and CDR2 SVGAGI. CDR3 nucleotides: TGTGCCAGCAGACCCCCCGGACAGACGACCTACGAGCAGTACTTC. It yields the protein CASRPPGQTTYEQYF.

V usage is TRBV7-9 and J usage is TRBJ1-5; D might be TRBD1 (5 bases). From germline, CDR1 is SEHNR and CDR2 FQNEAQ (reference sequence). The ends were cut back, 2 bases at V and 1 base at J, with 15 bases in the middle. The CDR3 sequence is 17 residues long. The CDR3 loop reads CASSLSYGAQSNQPQHF. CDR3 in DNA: TGTGCCAGCAGCTTATCTTATGGGGCCCAGAGCAATCAGCCCCAGCATTTT.

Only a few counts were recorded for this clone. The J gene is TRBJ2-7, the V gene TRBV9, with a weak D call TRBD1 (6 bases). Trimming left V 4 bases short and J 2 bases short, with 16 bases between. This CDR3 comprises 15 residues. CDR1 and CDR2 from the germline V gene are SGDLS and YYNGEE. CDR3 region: CASSSRTEIPYEQYF. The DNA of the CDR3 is TGTGCCAGCAGCTCGCGGACAGAAATACCCTACGAGCAGTACTTC.